These 10 T cell receptor beta chains originate from one sample sequenced in a study of blood T cell repertoires in COVID-19. Method: immunoSEQ multiplex PCR; TCRdb's copy keeps in-frame clones and lacks some. The top ten clones hold around 9.3% of a sample with a few hundred thousand clones, 86% of them seen once. Input material: PBMCs or T cells enriched from blood (not recorded which). The source is a young woman who had recovered from COVID-19.

V is TRBV15 and J is TRBJ1-2; no firm D call. V lost 0 bases and J lost 4, with 6 bases in between. The CDR3 contains 13 residues. Germline V gene data show CDR1 as LNHNV and CDR2 as YYDKDF (reference sequence). The DNA for the CDR3 is TGTGCCACCAGCAGAGAGGGGAGCTATGGCTACACCTTC. This codes for CATSREGSYGYTF.

The chain joins TRBV5-1 to TRBJ2-1; D may be TRBD2 (5 bases). The V end lost 0 bases, the J end lost 0 bases, and 7 bases lay between the germline ends. The CDR3 has 15 amino acids. Germline loops: CDR1 SGHRS, CDR2 YFSETQ. The CDR3 is CASSLDGGSYNEQFF. In DNA form, the CDR3 reads TGCGCCAGCAGCTTGGACGGAGGCTCCTACAATGAGCAGTTCTTC.

The CDR3 is CASSPRLRGLYTDTQYF. Here the CDR3 DNA reads TGTGCCAGCTCACCACGCCTACGGGGACTGTACACAGATACGCAGTATTTT. This sequence joins TRBV18 and TRBJ2-3; a weak D match, TRBD2 (6 bases). The CDR3 is made up of 17 amino acids. V was clipped by 1 base and J by 2 bases, with 16 bases between them. Germline V gene sequence: CDR1 KGHSH, CDR2 LQKENI.

The rearrangement links TRBV28 to TRBJ1-3; maybe TRBD1 (5 bases). V lost 5 bases to trimming and J lost 4 bases, with 15 bases between them. CDR1 is MDHEN, CDR2 SYDVKM, per germline. The CDR3 has 15 residues. In nucleotides, the CDR3 is TGTGCCAGCAGTCTAGGGACGCGGGGAGGAAACACCATATATTTT. This gives the protein CASSLGTRGGNTIYF.

This rearrangement joins TRBV11-1 to TRBJ2-7; 9 nucleotides align to TRBD1. V trimming: 5 bases; J trimming: 0 bases; junction bases outside the gene matches: 8. This CDR3 spans 16 amino acids. Germline V gene data show CDR1 as SGHAT and CDR2 as FQDESV (reference sequence). The CDR3 is CASSTSGTGNSYEQYF. CDR3 coding DNA: TGTGCCAGCAGCACATCCGGGACAGGGAACTCCTACGAGCAGTACTTC.

The V and J genes are TRBV7-9 and TRBJ2-7; 7 bases fit TRBD2. After removal of 3 bases from V and 7 bases from J, the junction contained 12 bases not matched to a gene. CDR1 and CDR2 (germline): SEHNR, FQNEAQ (reference sequence). There are 15 residues in the CDR3. The CDR3 region is CASSFSSGDLREQYF. In nucleotides, the CDR3 is TGTGCCAGCAGCTTCTCGAGCGGGGACCTACGGGAGCAGTACTTC.

V usage is TRBV3-1 (or the pseudogene TRBV3-2) and J usage is TRBJ2-1; TRBD2 agrees at 7 bases. Germline assignment: CDR1 LGHDT and CDR2 YNNKEL (reference sequence). The CDR3 spans 14 residues. Germline trimming cut 1 base from V and 9 bases from J; bases unmatched to any gene: 6. CDR3 protein: CASSQGGGSTEQFF. The CDR3 DNA follows: TGTGCCAGCAGCCAAGGGGGGGGTTCCACTGAGCAGTTCTTC.

This clone was seen a single time. This sequence joins TRBV6-2 or TRBV6-3 and TRBJ1-1, with D perhaps TRBD1 (5 bases). The V end was cut by 6 bases, the J end by 6 bases, with 20 bases between. The CDR3 runs to 15 residues. Germline CDR1 reads MNHEY; CDR2 reads SVGEGT. CDR3 loop: CASSLDIGLIPEAFF. The CDR3 nucleotides are TGTGCCAGCAGCCTGGACATAGGGTTGATCCCTGAAGCTTTCTTT.

V and J are TRBV5-4 and TRBJ2-1, with D possibly being TRBD2 (6 bases). The V gene's germline CDR1 is SGHNT and CDR2 YYREEE (reference sequence). V lost 0 bases to trimming and J lost 8 bases, with 18 bases between them. CDR3 length: 16 amino acids. The DNA of the CDR3 is TGTGCCAGCAGCTTGGCAATGCGGGGTGGTGCTCATGAGCAGTTCTTC. It codes for CASSLAMRGGAHEQFF.

V gene TRBV19 combines with J gene TRBJ1-2, with 8 bases identical to TRBD1. With V trimmed by 1 base and J by 3 bases, 4 bases remained unmatched. The length of the CDR3 is 15 residues. Germline V gene lookup returns CDR1 LNHDA and CDR2 SQIVND (reference sequence). CDR3 nucleotide sequence: TGTGCCAGTAGTATAGCCCACAGGGGGGACTATGGCTACACCTTC. Protein sequence: CASSIAHRGDYGYTF.